The 18 T cell receptor beta chains listed next were all sequenced from one sample in a study of vaccination effects on CD4 cells after COVID-19. Here immunoSEQ multiplex PCR was the method, and the copy in TCRdb shows in-frame clones only, minus some. This sample yields 35,000 to 40,000 clones, of which under 85% are seen a single time; around 2.9% belongs to the top ten. When less than 11 days of culture had elapsed, CD4+ T cells were isolated. These TCRs' antigens remain unknown. This material consisted of CD4+ T cells from PBMCs cultured without peptide, taken before COVID-19 vaccination. Receptor source: a human donor who received a COVID-19 vaccine.

The chain links TRBV6-5 to TRBJ2-1; D is uncertain. The CDR3 contains 14 residues. Trimming took off 6 bases at V and 0 bases at J, with 9 bases between the two ends. Germline-derived CDR1 and CDR2 are MNHEY and SVGAGI. The CDR3 nucleotides read TGTGCCAGCAGGATCCTAACCTCCTACAATGAGCAGTTCTTC. It encodes CASRILTSYNEQFF.

The chain recombines TRBV18 with TRBJ1-2; D is uncertain. CDR1 is KGHSH, CDR2 LQKENI, per germline. V lost 9 bases to trimming and J lost 7 bases, with 15 bases between them. CDR3 length: 12 amino acids. The CDR3 sequence is CARTGAHCGYTF. In DNA form, the CDR3 reads TGTGCCAGGACGGGAGCCCACTGTGGCTACACCTTC.

The V gene is TRBV6-5, the J gene TRBJ2-7, with D possibly called TRBD1 or TRBD2 (5 bases each). The CDR3 has 14 amino acids. V lost 1 base, J lost 2 bases, and 9 bases lay in between. Germline V CDR1 and CDR2: MNHEY, SVGAGI. The CDR3 DNA reads TGTGCCAGCAGTTACTTACTAGGGGCCTACGAGCAGTACTTC. Its translation is CASSYLLGAYEQYF.

The gene calls are TRBV19 and TRBJ1-1; D is unclear. The V end was cut by 4 bases, the J end by 5 bases, with 14 bases between. The CDR3 totals 14 residues. Germline values: CDR1 LNHDA, CDR2 SQIVND (reference sequence). The DNA of the CDR3 is TGTGCCAGTAGTAGGGCAGACCTGAGAACTGAAGCTTTCTTT. It specifies CASSRADLRTEAFF.

The chain recombines TRBV27 with TRBJ1-5; D is ambiguous. This CDR3 is built from 12 residues. The germline gives CDR1 MNHEY, CDR2 SMNVEV (reference sequence). Trimming took off 1 base at V and 4 bases at J, with 2 bases between the two ends. CDR3 residues: CASSLFNQPQHF. The CDR3 DNA reads TGTGCCAGCAGTTTATTTAATCAGCCCCAGCATTTT.

Remarks on this clone: Germline and junction disagree at one end, which may indicate a read error. This chain connects TRBV7-2 to TRBJ2-7, with a possible D match to TRBD1 (5 bases). The CDR3 runs 13 residues. Germline CDR1 SGHTA, CDR2 FQGNSA. CDR3 nucleotide sequence: TGTGCCAGCAGCCAAGCGACGAACCCCAGGGCGTCCTTC. Translating gives CASSQATNPRASF.

The V and J genes are TRBV19 and TRBJ2-3; D is unclear. Trimming took 10 bases from V and 6 from J, leaving 17 bases between them. The CDR3 has 13 residues. Looked up from germline, CDR1 is LNHDA and CDR2 is SQIVND (reference sequence). CDR3 DNA sequence: TGTGCCACAAGTCCCTCTTTAGGGGATACGCAGTATTTT. Amino acids: CATSPSLGDTQYF.

V gene TRBV10-3 combines with J gene TRBJ2-7; no firm D call. The CDR3 spans 15 residues. CDR1 and CDR2 (germline): ENHRY, SYGVKD. V lost 2 bases, J lost 0 bases, and 11 bases lay in between. This CDR3 is CAISEGLKNSYEQYF. CDR3 coding DNA: TGTGCCATCAGTGAGGGTCTGAAAAACTCCTACGAGCAGTACTTC.

This chain connects TRBV7-2 to TRBJ2-7; either TRBD1 or TRBD2 may supply D (6 bases each). This CDR3 region has 16 residues. From germline, CDR1 is SGHTA and CDR2 FQGNSA. Deletions cut 3 bases from V and 2 bases from J, with 17 bases between. CDR3: CASSFPRGTFPYEQYF. CDR3 DNA: TGTGCCAGCAGCTTCCCAAGGGGGACTTTCCCCTACGAGCAGTACTTC.

The chain employs TRBV6-1 and TRBJ1-2, with TRBD1 identical over 7 bases. Per germline, CDR1 MNHNS and CDR2 SASEGT. Trimming at V came to 2 bases and at J to 8 bases, leaving 11 bases not matched to a gene. There are 15 residues in the CDR3. The DNA for the CDR3 is TGTGCCAGCAGTGAAACCACCGGACAGGAAGGCGGCTACACCTTC. It codes for CASSETTGQEGGYTF.

The rearrangement uses TRBV11-3 and TRBJ2-3; maybe TRBD1 (6 bases). This CDR3 is built from 21 residues. With 0 bases removed from V and 2 bases from J, the gap between germline ends came to 27 bases. Germline CDR1 and CDR2: SGHNT and YENEEA. CDR3 residues: CASSLDLGRSWGQGTTDTQYF. In DNA, the CDR3 is TGTGCCAGCAGCTTAGATTTGGGTCGGTCTTGGGGGCAGGGGACCACAGATACGCAGTATTTT. Combining the CDR3 with reference TRBV11-3 and TRBJ2-3 gives the whole variable domain EAGVVQSPRYKIIEKKQPVAFWCNPISGHNTLYWYLQNLGQGPELLIRYENEEAVDDSQLPKDRFSAERLKGVDSTLKIQPAELGDSAVYLCASSLDLGRSWGQGTTDTQYFGPGTRLTVL.

The chain recombines TRBV7-2 with TRBJ2-2, with TRBD2 matching over 9 bases. The V segment lost 3 bases and the J segment 5 bases; nucleotides outside the gene matches: 4. Germline loops: CDR1 SGHTA, CDR2 FQGNSA. The CDR3 is made up of 15 amino acids. DNA for the CDR3: TGTGCCAGCAGCTTCGGACTAGCGACGACCGGGGAGCTGTTTTTT. Translated: CASSFGLATTGELFF.

This clone turned up a few times. V is TRBV7-2 and J is TRBJ1-4; D is ambiguous. V was shortened by 6 bases and J by 0 bases, with 8 bases between the two germline ends. Germline V lookup: CDR1 SGHTA, CDR2 FQGNSA. The CDR3 contains 14 residues. The CDR3 loop is CASRKTATNEKLFF. The CDR3 coding sequence is TGTGCCAGCAGGAAGACTGCAACTAATGAAAAACTGTTTTTT.

The chain couples TRBV25-1 to TRBJ1-2; a possible D gene is TRBD1 (5 bases). V lost 2 bases and J lost 6, with 13 bases in between. The CDR3 has 14 residues. The germline V gene encodes CDR1 MGHDK and CDR2 SYGVNS. The CDR3 protein is CASSEHGTGHGYTF. The CDR3 DNA reads as TGTGCCAGCAGTGAACACGGGACTGGACATGGCTACACCTTC.

This chain connects TRBV9 to TRBJ1-2; TRBD1 aligns across 7 bases. In germline, CDR1 is SGDLS, CDR2 YYNGEE. The CDR3 has 14 amino acids. J was trimmed by 4 bases and V by 0 bases; bases with no gene match: 3. CDR3 protein: CASSVDRGAYGYTF. The CDR3, as DNA: TGTGCCAGCAGCGTAGACAGGGGCGCCTATGGCTACACCTTC. The whole variable domain, filled in from reference TRBV9 and TRBJ1-2, reads DSGVTQTPKHLITATGQRVTLRCSPRSGDLSVYWYQQSLDQGLQFLIQYYNGEERAKGNILERFSAQQFPDLHSELNLSSLELGDSALYFCASSVDRGAYGYTFGSGTRLTVV.

J is TRBJ1-5 and V is TRBV11-2; perhaps TRBD1 as D (6 bases). The CDR3 consists of 19 residues. The ends were cut back, 1 base at V and 2 bases at J, with 21 bases in the middle. Germline CDR1 is SGHAT and CDR2 is FQNNGV. CDR3 in amino acids: CASSLAPGRGSIGNQPQHF. CDR3 DNA sequence: TGTGCCAGCAGCTTAGCCCCCGGGAGGGGGTCGATAGGCAATCAGCCCCAGCATTTT.

This clone was seen once. The V gene is TRBV9, the J gene TRBJ2-1, with unresolved D. V lost 1 base and J 1 base, leaving 12 bases between the germline ends. Germline CDR1 is SGDLS and CDR2 is YYNGEE. The CDR3 has 16 residues. The CDR3 here is CASSVSSGISYNEQFF. CDR3 bases: TGTGCCAGCAGCGTAAGTTCCGGTATATCCTACAATGAGCAGTTCTTC.

CDR3 region: CASSWFGLSSTDTQYF. For the CDR3, the DNA is TGTGCCAGCAGCTGGTTCGGGCTGTCGAGCACAGATACGCAGTATTTT. This chain links TRBV7-9 with TRBJ2-3, with D unresolved. Trimming removed 4 bases at V and 0 bases at J, with 14 bases between. Germline V lookup: CDR1 SEHNR, CDR2 FQNEAQ (reference sequence). The CDR3 is 16 amino acids. The complete variable domain, with remaining parts taken from reference TRBV7-9 and TRBJ2-3, reads DTGVSQNPRHKITKRGQNVTFRCDPISEHNRLYWYRQTLGQGPEFLTYFQNEAQLEKSRLLSDRFSAERPKGSFSTLEIQRTEQGDSAMYLCASSWFGLSSTDTQYFGPGTRLTVL.